Below, 22 T cell receptor beta chains from the same sample are listed, as sequenced in a study of blood T cell repertoires in COVID-19. Generated by immunoSEQ multiplex PCR, the TCRdb table keeps only in-frame clones and is missing some. The profile shows 250,000 or so clones, around 87% of them singletons. Sample: PBMCs or T cells enriched from blood (not recorded which). The receptors stem from a woman in her forties or fifties who had recovered from COVID-19.

This clone was detected only once. The rearrangement uses TRBV7-2 and TRBJ1-1, with D possibly being TRBD1 (5 bases). The CDR3 totals 14 residues. Germline CDR1 reads SGHTA; CDR2 reads FQGNSA. The V end was cut by 6 bases, the J end by 0 bases, with 11 bases between. The CDR3 coding sequence is TGTGCCAGCAGTCTCAGGGTTTTGAACACTGAAGCTTTCTTT. Its translation is CASSLRVLNTEAFF.

This clone appeared many times. This sequence joins TRBV11-2 and TRBJ2-7; perhaps TRBD2 as D (5 bases). Per the germline V gene, CDR1 is SGHAT and CDR2 is FQNNGV. This CDR3 has 14 residues. V shed 4 bases and J shed 5 bases, with 15 bases lying between them. CDR3 DNA sequence: TGTGCCAGCAGCTCCCCGGAGACTAAGGACGAGCAGTACTTC. Translating gives CASSSPETKDEQYF.

CDR3 loop: CASSQAHGGGSGNEQFF. The CDR3 bases are TGCGCCAGCAGCCAAGCCCACGGAGGCGGGAGTGGGAATGAGCAGTTCTTC. The V call is TRBV4-3, the J call TRBJ2-1, with 7 bases matching TRBD2. The CDR3 totals 17 residues. V lost 1 base, J lost 7 bases, and 13 bases stayed unmatched. Per germline, CDR1 LGHNA and CDR2 YSLEER.

This rearrangement joins TRBV7-9 to TRBJ2-2, with a weak D call TRBD1 (6 bases). The V end lost 6 bases, the J end lost 1 base, and 12 bases lay between the germline ends. The CDR3 totals 15 residues. The germline V gene encodes CDR1 SEHNR and CDR2 FQNEAQ (reference sequence). CDR3 amino acids: CASSPGVGNTGELFF. The CDR3 nucleotides read TGTGCCAGCAGTCCAGGGGTTGGGAACACCGGGGAGCTGTTTTTT.

The chain couples TRBV2 to TRBJ1-3; possibly TRBD1 for D (6 bases). Germline V gene data show CDR1 as SNHLY and CDR2 as FYNNEI. Between the trimmed V and J ends, which lost 5 bases and 2 bases, there was a span of 16 bases. CDR3 length: 16 amino acids. The CDR3 spells CASSYNRDRPGNTIYF. In nucleotides, the CDR3 is TGTGCCAGCAGTTATAACAGGGATCGTCCTGGAAACACCATATATTTT.

The J gene is TRBJ1-2, the V gene TRBV25-1, with 8 bases aligning to TRBD1. Germline values: CDR1 MGHDK, CDR2 SYGVNS. The V and J ends lost 3 bases and 4 bases, in that order; junction bases with no gene match: 7. CDR3 length equals 15 residues. The CDR3 DNA reads TGTGCCAGCAGTGATTCGACAGGGGCGGGCTATGGCTACACCTTC. This encodes CASSDSTGAGYGYTF.

The chain carries TRBV27 and TRBJ1-2, with 8 bases lining up with TRBD1. Germline CDR1 reads MNHEY; CDR2 reads SMNVEV (reference sequence). With 2 bases clipped from V and 5 bases from J, the junction kept 7 bases outside the gene matches. The CDR3 extends over 15 amino acids. CDR3 in DNA: TGTGCCAGCAGTTTAGGACAGGGTGGCGGGTATGGCTACACCTTC. This sequence encodes CASSLGQGGGYGYTF.

V usage is TRBV18 and J usage is TRBJ1-4, with 10 bases that match TRBD1. This CDR3 comprises 14 residues. The J segment lost 6 bases and the V segment lost 5 bases, leaving 3 bases of the junction unmatched. In germline, CDR1 is KGHSH, CDR2 LQKENI. CDR3 bases: TGTGCCAGCTCAGGAGGGACAGGGGATGAAAAACTGTTTTTT. This sequence encodes CASSGGTGDEKLFF.

The genes are TRBV30 and TRBJ1-2, with D possibly TRBD1 on 6 matching bases. Trimming took off 7 bases at V and 3 bases at J, with 21 bases between the two ends. The germline V gene encodes CDR1 GTSNPN and CDR2 SVGIG (reference sequence). The CDR3 contains 15 residues. The CDR3: CALDDRAQGDYGYTF. The CDR3 DNA follows: TGTGCCTTAGATGATCGAGCACAGGGCGACTATGGCTACACCTTC.

This sequence joins TRBV27 and TRBJ2-2; 10 positions match TRBD1. V gave up 6 bases and J gave up 2 bases; unmatched junction bases: 6. From germline, CDR1 is MNHEY and CDR2 SMNVEV (reference sequence). The CDR3 spans 16 residues. The CDR3 spells CASRSWDRGNTGELFF. For the CDR3, the DNA is TGTGCCAGCAGGTCCTGGGACAGGGGAAACACCGGGGAGCTGTTTTTT.

The CDR3: CASSPTVNYGYTF. The CDR3 DNA is TGTGCCAGCTCACCAACGGTTAACTATGGCTACACCTTC. The chain links TRBV18 to TRBJ1-2; D remains ambiguous. The CDR3 is 13 residues long. Trimming removed 2 bases at V and 1 base at J, with 5 bases between. Looked up from germline, CDR1 is KGHSH and CDR2 is LQKENI.

This clone was seen once. This sequence joins TRBV4-3 and TRBJ2-2, with D perhaps matching TRBD2 (6 bases). Trimming left V 2 bases short and J 4 bases short, with 14 bases between. The CDR3 sequence is 16 residues long. Germline values: CDR1 LGHNA, CDR2 YSLEER. CDR3 DNA sequence: TGCGCCAGCAGCCAACGAGCGGCGGGGTCCACCGGGGAGCTGTTTTTT. It yields the protein CASSQRAAGSTGELFF.

The chain couples TRBV3-1 (or the pseudogene TRBV3-2) to TRBJ2-7, with 13 bases that match TRBD2. This CDR3 has 18 amino acids. Germline lookup yields CDR1 LGHDT and CDR2 YNNKEL (reference sequence). The V and J ends lost 1 base and 6 bases, in that order; junction bases with no gene match: 12. CDR3 coding DNA: TGTGCCAGCAGCCAAGGTGGGACTAGCGGGAATATCAGATCCGAGCAGTACTTC. Translated: CASSQGGTSGNIRSEQYF.

This clone was observed a single time. The V and J genes are TRBV30 and TRBJ2-7, with 8 bases lining up with TRBD1. V shed 0 bases and J 3 bases; nucleotides not matched to a gene: 10. The CDR3 covers 16 residues. Germline V lookup: CDR1 GTSNPN, CDR2 SVGIG (reference sequence). The CDR3, as DNA: TGTGCCTGGAGTGTAGTCCGGACAGGGAGACACTACGAGCAGTACTTC. Translation gives CAWSVVRTGRHYEQYF.

The chain couples TRBV28 to TRBJ1-2; no firm D call. V was clipped by 8 bases and J by 10 bases, with 5 bases between them. The germline gives CDR1 MDHEN, CDR2 SYDVKM. The CDR3 is 8 amino acids. Written as DNA, the CDR3 is TGTGCCAGCCGACTCTACACCTTC. It encodes CASRLYTF.

In this sample, this clone turned up once. This chain connects TRBV7-3 to TRBJ2-2; 8 bases are shared with TRBD2. This CDR3 region has 16 residues. Trimming took 2 bases from V and 0 from J; bases not matched to a gene: 2. In germline, CDR1 is SGHTA, CDR2 FQGTGA. CDR3 sequence (DNA): TGTGCCAGCAGCTTACTGGGACTAGCGAACACCGGGGAGCTGTTTTTT. Protein: CASSLLGLANTGELFF.

This chain joins TRBV7-8 and TRBJ2-7; 8 bases fit TRBD2. Germline V gene sequence: CDR1 SGHVS, CDR2 FQNEAQ. There are 15 residues in the CDR3. Germline trimming cut 2 bases from V and 1 base from J; bases unmatched to any gene: 4. The CDR3 sequence: CASSLMGGGSYEQYF. As DNA, the CDR3 is TGTGCCAGCAGCTTAATGGGCGGGGGGTCCTACGAGCAGTACTTC.

V usage is TRBV27 and J usage is TRBJ2-7; 12 nucleotides match TRBD2. V was pared by 0 bases and J by 4 bases, with 4 bases of the junction left unmatched. The CDR3 has 16 amino acids. The germline gives CDR1 MNHEY, CDR2 SMNVEV (reference sequence). The CDR3 region is CASSLSRTSGMYEQYF. CDR3 DNA: TGTGCCAGCAGTTTATCTAGGACTAGCGGGATGTACGAGCAGTACTTC.

The V and J genes are TRBV16 and TRBJ2-7; 7 bases map to TRBD2. The germline CDR1 and CDR2 sequences are KGHSY and FQNENV. V was clipped by 4 bases and J by 7 bases; unmatched bases: 4. The CDR3 loop spans 12 amino acids. CDR3 residues: CASSPRGGEQYF. The CDR3, as DNA: TGTGCCAGCAGCCCCCGCGGGGGTGAGCAGTACTTC.

The chain carries TRBV11-2 and TRBJ1-4, with D possibly matching TRBD1 (5 bases). The CDR3 runs to 14 residues. Germline CDR1 is SGHAT and CDR2 is FQNNGV. V gave up 5 bases and J gave up 8 bases, with 15 bases separating them. The CDR3 spells CASSTDSVAEKLFF. CDR3 DNA: TGTGCCAGCAGCACAGACAGTGTTGCGGAAAAACTGTTTTTT.

The J gene is TRBJ1-1, the V gene TRBV6-2 or TRBV6-3, with 8 bases fitting TRBD1. V was pared by 0 bases and J by 0 bases, with 6 bases of the junction left unmatched. CDR1 MNHEY and CDR2 SVGEGT come from the germline V gene. The CDR3 sequence is 17 residues long. The DNA of the CDR3 is TGTGCCAGCAGTTACTCGCAGGGGGCTAGTTTGAACACTGAAGCTTTCTTT. This encodes CASSYSQGASLNTEAFF.

J is TRBJ2-5 and V is TRBV19, with 7 positions matching TRBD1. Germline V gives CDR1 LNHDA, CDR2 SQIVND (reference sequence). The J segment lost 3 bases and the V segment lost 4 bases, leaving 5 bases of the junction unmatched. The CDR3 length is 14 residues. CDR3 coding DNA: TGTGCCAGTAGTACTCGGGACAGAGAAGAGACCCAGTACTTC. Protein sequence: CASSTRDREETQYF.